This TCR beta chain was obtained from a study of T cell responses to AZD1222 COVID-19 vaccine (dated by TCRdb to the early 2020s). At the level of the whole study: TCR sequencing covered over 230 trial participants: 200 to 210 given two doses of AZD1222 and about 26 given two doses of MenACWY control vaccine. Trial participants were enrolled by age into subgroups of 18-55, 56-69 and 70-plus years, and 148, 28 and 57 TCR-sequenced participants, respectively, were included in these subgroups.

In regard to this clone: Its antigen target is currently unknown. No much larger clone exists at a distance of one base, and base qualities are not known.

The CDR3 regions of human TCRbeta chains were analyzed by immunosequencing. In the paper's pipeline: Repertoire TCRs were matched against a reference library of SARS-CoV-2-specific TCRs generated with the MIRA antigen-specificity platform. Breadth was defined as the fraction of unique TCRs that were SARS-CoV-2-associated. Depth was defined as the fraction of total T cells that were SARS-CoV-2-associated. Using the MIRA data, each spike-specific TCR was mapped to the spike region that the TCR reacts to and placed in a CD4 or CD8 class. Log10-transformed breadth and depth values were compared by one-way ANOVA with Sidak's multiple comparisons tests. TCRdb took over this immuneACCESS table, retaining in-frame rearrangements with V and J assigned. Such tables are incomplete; in checked studies, under half of the missing clones stem from an unresolved V gene, and the remainder is unexplained. Clone size and V and J calls were adopted from that table, with D and trimming inferred from the DNA. In all, the sample holds 150,000 to 200,000 clones, and over 90% of those were seen once. More than 1.5% of the sample is taken by the ten largest.

Results the study describes overall, beyond this receptor: In the small 56-69-year group, the increase in depth fell short of significance, most likely because of low power. Only five or six AZD1222 recipients were SARS-CoV-2 seropositive at baseline, limiting conclusions about previously exposed vaccinees. No day 14 peak-response samples were available, so repertoires were characterized only after the peak T cell response. Reportedly, almost half of the unique spike-specific TCRs recognized epitopes lying outside the regions that are mutated in the B.1.351 and B.1.1.7 variants. The vaccine-associated CD4 TCRs covered the entire spike protein, and the dominant responses fell in regions 160-218 and 743-854. Spike-specific TCR breadth and depth rose significantly after two AZD1222 doses compared with day 0 and with MenACWY recipients. Most participants were white British and females outnumbered males, and the authors suggested that clonal diversity may have been underestimated.

Sample time point, as interpreted from the label and publication: about 28 days (+/-7) after the second vaccine dose. AZD1222 recipients given second doses at about 4 weeks or at about 12 weeks were pooled, since spike-specific TCR depth and breadth were not found to differ between the two schedules. Vaccinee samples were obtained from the UK trials COV001 and COV002, which included a single-blind randomized controlled phase 2/3 trial of AZD1222 (ChAdOx1 nCoV-19) in healthy adults. For TCRbeta chain sequencing, PBMC samples were collected from trial participants at day 0 and at day 28 after the second dose. Trimming takes 1 base from V and 12 bases from J, and the germline ends sit 10 bases apart. The CDR3 measures 12 amino acids from cysteine to phenylalanine. Only the CDR3 portion is preserved as DNA: 36 bases, with reading frame beginning at the first base.

The source of this sequence is an adult who received the AZD1222 COVID-19 vaccine. The chain is encoded by TRBV12-3 or TRBV12-4 joined to TRBJ2-1, and the D gene may be TRBD2, 5 bases matching. Sequenced material: peripheral blood, taken 28 days after the second AZD1222 dose. In nucleotides, the sequence is TGTGCCAGCAGTTTAGTTTCTAGCTCGCAGTTCTTC. The encoded protein is CASSLVSSSQFF.